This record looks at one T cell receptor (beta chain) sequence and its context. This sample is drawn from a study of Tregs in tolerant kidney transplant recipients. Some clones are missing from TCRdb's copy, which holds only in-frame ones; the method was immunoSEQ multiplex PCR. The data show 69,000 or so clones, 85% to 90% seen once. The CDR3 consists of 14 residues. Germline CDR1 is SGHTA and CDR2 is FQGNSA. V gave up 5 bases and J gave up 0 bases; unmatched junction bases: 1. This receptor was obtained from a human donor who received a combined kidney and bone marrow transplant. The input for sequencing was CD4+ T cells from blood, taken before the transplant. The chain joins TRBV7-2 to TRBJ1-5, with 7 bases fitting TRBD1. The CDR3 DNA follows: TGTGCCAGCAGCCGGGACAGTAGCAATCAGCCCCAGCATTTT. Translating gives CASSRDSSNQPQHF.